A single sample gave rise to the 7 T cell receptor beta chains below, sequenced in a study of T cell clonotyping in hematopoietic cell transplantation (dated by TCRdb to about 2021). Library preparation was by the immunoSEQ multiplex PCR assay. Sourced from immuneACCESS, this table was stored by TCRdb with only in-frame sequences that have V and J called. A share of the clones is absent; for the studies checked, an unresolved V gene accounts for under half, and the remainder has no known explanation. For this sample the table gives around 7,400 clones, of which 90% to 96% were detected only once. In total, the top ten clones hold 0.45% of the sample. What this sample's time point label stands for: 30 days after allo-HCT. The sequencing used PBMCs, collected 30 days after allogeneic stem cell transplant. These receptors were taken from a male patient aged 40 to 50 who had an allogeneic stem cell transplant from a related donor, so the T cells may come from the graft donor. Some clones in this sample may be carry-over from other donors' samples.

The chain uses TRBV27 and TRBJ2-7; no definite D call. Germline loops: CDR1 MNHEY, CDR2 SMNVEV (reference sequence). Between the trimmed V and J ends, which lost 3 bases and 5 bases, there was a span of 11 bases. This CDR3 has 13 amino acids. Written as DNA, the CDR3 is TGTGCCAGCAGTTTTGGACCGAGCCACGAGCAGTACTTC. Its translation: CASSFGPSHEQYF.

The chain recombines TRBV6-5 with TRBJ2-7; 10 positions agree with TRBD2. The CDR3 spans 16 residues. With V trimmed by 4 bases and J by 7 bases, 13 bases remained unmatched. Germline V lookup: CDR1 MNHEY, CDR2 SVGAGI. The CDR3 protein is CASSFDVAGGRKEQYF. CDR3 nucleotide sequence: TGTGCCAGCAGTTTCGACGTAGCGGGAGGAAGGAAAGAGCAGTACTTC.

The chain combines TRBV9 with TRBJ2-2; 8 bases are a match to TRBD1. From germline, CDR1 is SGDLS and CDR2 YYNGEE. The CDR3 length is 16 residues. With V trimmed by 3 bases and J by 1 base, 5 bases remained unmatched. The CDR3, as DNA: TGTGCCAGCAGCGCAGATGGGACAGGGAACACCGGGGAGCTGTTTTTT. Amino acids: CASSADGTGNTGELFF.

V usage is TRBV2 and J usage is TRBJ1-5, with D tentatively TRBD1 (5 bases). The CDR3 covers 15 residues. Deletions cut 6 bases from V and 4 bases from J, with 16 bases between. Per germline, CDR1 SNHLY and CDR2 FYNNEI. The CDR3 is CASSKDGGANQPQHF. DNA of the CDR3: TGTGCCAGCAGCAAAGATGGGGGTGCAAATCAGCCCCAGCATTTT. The full variable domain, its missing parts supplied by reference TRBV2 and TRBJ1-5, is EPEVTQTPSHQVTQMGQEVILRCVPISNHLYFYWYRQILGQKVEFLVSFYNNEISEKSEIFDDQFSVERPDGSNFTLKIRSTKLEDSAMYFCASSKDGGANQPQHFGDGTRLSIL.

The V gene is TRBV11-2, the J gene TRBJ1-1, with a possible D match to TRBD1 (5 bases). The V end was cut by 3 bases, the J end by 4 bases, with 15 bases between. This CDR3 region has 15 residues. In germline, CDR1 is SGHAT, CDR2 FQNNGV. CDR3 bases: TGTGCCAGCAGCTTCAACAGGTGGGGTGTCACTGAAGCTTTCTTT. Translating it yields CASSFNRWGVTEAFF.

The chain joins TRBV6-4 to TRBJ2-7; 7 nucleotides line up with TRBD2. V dropped 2 bases and J dropped 2; count of bases not matched to a gene: 12. The CDR3 has 17 residues. CDR1 is MRHNA and CDR2 is SNTAGT in the germline V gene. CDR3 protein: CASSDRETGGLTYEQYF. The CDR3 coding sequence is TGTGCCAGCAGTGACCGGGAGACGGGGGGTCTTACCTACGAGCAGTACTTC.

The CDR3 loop is CATPSGDTQYF. The CDR3 region has the DNA TGTGCCACCCCCAGTGGGGATACGCAGTATTTT. V gene TRBV2 combines with J gene TRBJ2-3; no firm D call. The CDR3 length is 11 residues. The V gene lost 10 bases and the J gene lost 6 bases, with 11 bases spanning the gap. Per germline, CDR1 SNHLY and CDR2 FYNNEI.